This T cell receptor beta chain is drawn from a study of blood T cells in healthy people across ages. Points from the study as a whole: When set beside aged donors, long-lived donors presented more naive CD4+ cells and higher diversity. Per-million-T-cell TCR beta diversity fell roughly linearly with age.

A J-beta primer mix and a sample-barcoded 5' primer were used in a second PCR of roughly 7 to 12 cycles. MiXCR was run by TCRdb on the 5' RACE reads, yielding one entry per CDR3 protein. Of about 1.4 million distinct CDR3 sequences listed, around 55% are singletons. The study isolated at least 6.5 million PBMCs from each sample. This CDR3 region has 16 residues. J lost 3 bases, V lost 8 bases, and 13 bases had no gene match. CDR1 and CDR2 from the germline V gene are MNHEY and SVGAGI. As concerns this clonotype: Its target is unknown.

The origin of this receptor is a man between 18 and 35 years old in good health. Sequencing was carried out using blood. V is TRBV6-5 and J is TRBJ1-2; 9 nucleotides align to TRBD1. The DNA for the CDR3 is TGTGCCAGCTGGTCCCCGTTACAGGGGGCCGACTATGGCTACACCTTC. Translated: CASWSPLQGADYGYTF.